A selection of T cell receptor beta chains follows, all from one sample in a study of CD8+CD57+ T cells in acquired aplastic anemia. MiXCR was run by TCRdb on the reads, yielding one entry per CDR3 protein. The sample consists of some 180,000 distinct CDR3 sequences, 50% to 65% of them appearing once. The source material was sorted CD4+, CD8+, or CD8+CD57+ T cells (not recorded which) from PBMCs. The receptors were gathered from a human donor with aplastic anemia. Each CDR3 is given with its conserved first and last residue. The D gene is left open where the match is weak. Only some rows state a clone size, as once, few, many or a class for expanded clones.

>NA|TRBJ2-2|TRBD2|TRBV19
CASSPQPGLGLGELFF
TGTGCCAGTAGTCCACAGCCGGGACTAGGGTTGGGGGAGCTGTTTTTT
>NA|TRBJ2-7|NA|TRBV4-1
CASSHPPGRTYEQCF
TGCGCCAGCAGCCACCCTCCTGGACGGACCTACGAGCAGTGCTTC
>NA|TRBJ2-2|NA|TRBV7-9
CASSFDRDTGELFF
TGTGCCAGCAGCTTCGACAGAGACACCGGGGAGCTGTTTTTT
>NA|TRBJ1-1|NA|TRBV5-1
CASSLSTMNTEAFF
TGCGCCAGCAGCTTATCAACCATGAACACTGAAGCTTTCTTT
>NA|TRBJ2-1|NA|TRBV25-1
CASSEVSLTSYNEQFF
TGTGCCAGCAGTGAAGTGTCGTTGACCTCCTACAATGAGCAGTTCTTC
>NA|TRBJ2-7|NA|TRBV7-9
CASSQDEDFYEQYF
TGTGCCAGCAGCCAAGATGAGGATTTCTACGAGCAGTACTTC
>NA|TRBJ1-5|NA|TRBV2
CASSELSPQGDQPQHF
TGTGCCAGCAGTGAACTAAGTCCACAGGGAGATCAGCCCCAGCATTTT
>many|TRBJ2-2|TRBD1|TRBV12-3/TRBV12-4
CASSPGTGSNTGELFF
TGTGCCAGCAGCCCTGGGACAGGCTCGAACACCGGGGAGCTGTTTTTT
>once|TRBJ1-1|NA|TRBV20-1
CSATGGADTEAFF
TGCAGTGCTACGGGGGGAGCGGACACTGAAGCTTTCTTT
>NA|TRBJ1-2|NA|TRBV15
CATSSGGPRGYGYTF
TGTGCCACCAGCAGTGGGGGGCCCCGGGGCTATGGCTACACCTTC
>NA|TRBJ2-3|TRBD1|TRBV12-5
CASGHRGDTQYF
TGTGCTAGTGGGCACAGGGGAGATACGCAGTATTTT
>NA|TRBJ1-5|NA|TRBV7-8
CASSFGPSNQPQHF
TGTGCCAGCAGCTTTGGACCTAGCAATCAGCCCCAGCATTTT
>many|TRBJ2-1|NA|TRBV5-6
CASSLVADEQFF
TGTGCCAGCAGCTTGGTGGCAGACGAGCAGTTCTTC
>NA|TRBJ1-4|TRBD1|TRBV7-2
CASSLGDRGIGKLFF
TGTGCCAGCAGCTTGGGGGACAGGGGAATTGGAAAACTGTTTTTT
>NA|TRBJ1-2|NA|TRBV5-6
CASSLAGIEGYTF
TGTGCCAGCAGCTTGGCGGGGATTGAGGGCTACACCTTC
>NA|TRBJ1-5|TRBD1|TRBV2
CASRRDRHSANQPQHF
TGTGCCAGCAGGAGGGACAGACACAGTGCAAATCAGCCCCAGCATTTT
>NA|TRBJ2-5|NA|TRBV20-1
CSVAEATQYF
TGCAGTGTTGCCGAGGCGACCCAGTACTTC
>many|TRBJ2-1|NA|TRBV5-1
CASSLGEKMFPYNEQFF
TGCGCCAGCAGCTTGGGGGAAAAAATGTTCCCCTACAATGAGCAGTTCTTC
>many|TRBJ2-7|NA|TRBV2
CASTQDAYEQYF
TGTGCCAGCACGCAGGATGCCTACGAGCAGTACTTC
>NA|TRBJ2-7|NA|TRBV15
CATSSRLVGEQYF
TGTGCCACCAGCAGCCGACTAGTAGGTGAGCAGTACTTC
>once|TRBJ2-7|NA|TRBV7-3
CASSLGDDYEQYF
TGTGCCAGCAGCTTAGGGGACGACTACGAGCAGTACTTC
>NA|TRBJ1-5|NA|TRBV24-1
CATSDSRGGARQPQHF
TGTGCCACCAGTGATTCAAGAGGGGGGGCACGACAGCCCCAGCATTTT
>NA|TRBJ1-1|TRBD1|TRBV29-1
CSVNPGGTQAFF
TGCAGCGTTAACCCAGGGGGGACTCAAGCTTTCTTT
>NA|TRBJ1-2|TRBD1|TRBV5-1
CASRGVDRANYGYTF
TGCGCCAGCAGAGGGGTCGACAGGGCCAACTATGGCTACACCTTC
>NA|TRBJ2-5|NA|TRBV7-2
CASSPRDTLQETQYF
TGTGCCAGCAGCCCGAGGGACACACTCCAAGAGACCCAGTACTTC
>NA|TRBJ2-3|NA|TRBV12-3/TRBV12-4
CASSFWAEGTDTQYF
TGTGCCAGCAGTTTCTGGGCGGAGGGCACAGATACGCAGTATTTT
>NA|TRBJ2-5|NA|TRBV7-9
CASLKPGKETQYF
TGTGCCAGCCTTAAACCGGGAAAGGAGACCCAGTACTTC
>NA|TRBJ1-2|NA|TRBV20-1
CSARWGDGYTF
TGCAGTGCTAGGTGGGGAGACGGCTACACCTTC
>few|TRBJ1-1|TRBD1|TRBV5-1
CASRAGTGGTEAFF
TGCGCCAGCAGAGCCGGGACAGGAGGTACTGAAGCTTTCTTT
>many|TRBJ1-1|NA|TRBV10-2
CASIWIREKNTEAFF
TGCGCCAGTATTTGGATTAGGGAGAAGAACACTGAAGCTTTCTTT
>few|TRBJ1-6|NA|TRBV7-8
CASSLPNGPKEF
TGTGCCAGCAGCTTACCGAACGGGCCAAAAGAGTTT
>many|TRBJ2-7|TRBD2|TRBV27
CASSSTGHGRDEQYF
TGTGCCAGCAGTTCCACGGGACACGGGAGGGACGAGCAGTACTTC
>NA|TRBJ1-2|TRBD1|TRBV7-9
CASSLDRGFNGYTF
TGTGCCAGCAGCTTGGACAGGGGGTTTAATGGCTACACCTTC
>NA|TRBJ1-3|NA|TRBV5-1
CASSLEPGQGNTIYF
TGCGCCAGCAGCTTGGAGCCGGGACAAGGAAACACCATATATTTT
>NA|TRBJ1-1|NA|TRBV6-1
CASSVKGFDTEAFF
TGTGCCAGCAGTGTTAAGGGTTTCGACACTGAAGCTTTCTTT
>medium-sized|TRBJ1-6|NA|TRBV7-9
CASSIDSSYNSPLHF
TGTGCCAGCAGCATAGACAGCTCCTATAATTCACCCCTCCACTTT
>once|TRBJ2-5|NA|TRBV2
CASRLVGEAGGETQYF
TGTGCCAGCAGGCTGGTCGGGGAGGCCGGAGGGGAGACCCAGTACTTC
>NA|TRBJ1-5|NA|TRBV15
CATSRDTEGHSDQPQHF
TGTGCCACCAGCAGAGATACAGAAGGTCATAGCGATCAGCCCCAGCATTTT
>NA|TRBJ2-7|TRBD2|TRBV2
CASRTEERGSYEQYF
TGTGCCAGCAGGACTGAGGAGCGGGGGTCCTACGAGCAGTACTTC
>NA|TRBJ2-6|NA|TRBV20-1
CSASDQAAGANVLTF
TGCAGTGCCAGCGATCAGGCGGCTGGGGCCAACGTCCTGACTTTC
>once|TRBJ2-3|NA|TRBV10-3
CAISAGTLGNQGQYF
TGTGCCATCAGTGCCGGAACGTTGGGAAATCAGGGGCAGTATTTT